These T cell receptor beta chains were read from a single sample in a study of control samples from healthy donors and cancer patients. This table comes from immunoSEQ multiplex PCR, and its TCRdb copy is limited to in-frame clones, with some not included. This sample has 200,000 or so clones; 90% to 95% occur once, and the top ten carry around 1.9%. Specimen: blood. Receptors were obtained from a man aged 30 to 39 in good health. Both conserved end residues are part of each CDR3. D genes are given only for firm matches. The size of a clone is reported for some rows only, either as once, few or many, or as a class for expanded clones.

clone_size d_call j_call v_call cdr3_aa cdr3_nt
NA NA TRBJ2-7 TRBV3-1/TRBV3-2 CASSIFLREQYF TGTGCCAGCAGCATCTTTCTAAGGGAGCAGTACTTC
NA TRBD1 TRBJ1-2 TRBV30 CAWSATGSYGYTF TGTGCCTGGAGTGCGACAGGGTCCTATGGCTACACCTTC
NA NA TRBJ1-4 TRBV19 CASSPDRNPTNEKLFF TGTGCCAGTTCCCCTGACAGAAATCCAACTAATGAAAAACTGTTTTTT
NA NA TRBJ1-4 TRBV9 CASSPRPGEKLFF TGTGCCAGCAGCCCCCGCCCGGGAGAAAAACTGTTTTTT
NA NA TRBJ2-2 TRBV29-1 CSVSVGGSTGELFF TGCAGCGTTAGTGTAGGGGGTAGCACCGGGGAGCTGTTTTTT
NA NA TRBJ2-3 TRBV27 CASNLQGRHTDTQYF TGTGCCAGCAACCTACAGGGAAGGCACACAGATACGCAGTATTTT
NA NA TRBJ2-6 TRBV7-9 CASSPPRGFLTF TGTGCCAGCAGCCCACCACGGGGGTTCCTGACTTTC
NA TRBD1 TRBJ2-7 TRBV11-2 CASSWGQGARYEQYF TGTGCCAGCAGCTGGGGACAGGGGGCGAGATACGAGCAGTACTTC
NA NA TRBJ1-1 TRBV6-5 CASSYPGRFEAFF TGTGCCAGCAGTTACCCGGGACGGTTTGAAGCTTTCTTT
NA NA TRBJ1-5 TRBV7-9 CASSSGYSNQPQHF TGTGCCAGCAGCTCGGGGTATAGCAATCAGCCCCAGCATTTT
NA TRBD1 TRBJ2-5 TRBV6-5 CASKGQINQETQYF TGTGCCAGCAAGGGACAGATCAACCAAGAGACCCAGTACTTC
NA NA TRBJ1-2 TRBV5-1 CASSSVQGANYGYTF TGCGCCAGCAGCTCCGTACAGGGAGCTAACTATGGCTACACCTTC
NA NA TRBJ2-1 TRBV5-1 CASSLGAGTREQFF TGCGCCAGCAGCTTAGGGGCAGGGACCCGCGAGCAGTTCTTC
NA TRBD2 TRBJ2-2 TRBV6-6 CASSYRSGVDTGELFF TGTGCCAGCAGTTACCGGAGCGGGGTAGACACCGGGGAGCTGTTTTTT
NA NA TRBJ1-1 TRBV3-1/TRBV3-2 CASSQGGTSNTEAFF TGTGCCAGCAGCCAAGGGGGCACTTCGAACACTGAAGCTTTCTTT
NA NA TRBJ1-5 TRBV24-1 CATSGQPGNQPQHF TGTGCCACCAGTGGACAGCCGGGCAATCAGCCCCAGCATTTT
once TRBD1 TRBJ2-1 TRBV10-3 CAISRGQREEQFF TGTGCCATCAGCCGGGGACAGAGAGAGGAGCAGTTCTTC
NA NA TRBJ2-1 TRBV5-1 CASSPARGGYNEQFF TGCGCCAGCAGCCCAGCTAGGGGGGGGTACAATGAGCAGTTCTTC
once NA TRBJ2-7 TRBV5-1 CASSLEGSSYEQYF TGCGCCAGCAGCTTGGAAGGGTCCTCCTACGAGCAGTACTTC
NA NA TRBJ1-6 TRBV29-1 CSVRFTSSYNSPLHF TGCAGCGTCAGGTTTACGAGCTCCTATAATTCACCCCTCCACTTT
NA NA TRBJ2-1 TRBV24-1 CATSDRDLGNEQFF TGTGCCACCAGTGACCGGGACCTTGGCAATGAGCAGTTCTTC
NA NA TRBJ1-6 TRBV7-8 CASSLERQRNSPLHF TGTGCCAGCAGCTTAGAGCGTCAGAGAAATTCACCCCTCCACTTT
NA NA TRBJ2-2 TRBV27 CASRRGAGELFF TGTGCCAGCAGGAGAGGGGCCGGGGAGCTGTTTTTT
NA NA TRBJ1-1 TRBV7-9 CASKGQDTEAFF TGTGCCAGCAAAGGTCAAGACACTGAAGCTTTCTTT
NA NA TRBJ1-1 TRBV5-8 CASRLRGTNTEAFF TGTGCCAGCAGATTGAGGGGGACAAACACTGAAGCTTTCTTT
NA NA TRBJ2-1 TRBV4-1 CASSQREGTWTGRNEQFF TGCGCCAGCAGCCAAAGGGAGGGAACCTGGACAGGGCGGAATGAGCAGTTCTTC
NA NA TRBJ1-1 TRBV9 CASSVDLLGNAFF TGTGCCAGCAGCGTAGATCTCTTGGGTAATGCTTTCTTT